Listed below are T cell receptor beta chains from one sample, sequenced in a study of identical twins. From the 5' RACE reads, TCRdb called clonotypes with MiXCR, one entry per CDR3 protein. The sample lists a few hundred thousand distinct CDR3 sequences, 12% to 15% occurring once. These sequences were also reported in another study, on yellow fever vaccine responses in identical twins.

The sequenced sample consisted of CD4+ T cells sorted from blood. The receptor set was obtained from a woman between 18 and 29 years old in good health. Each CDR3 is given with its conserved first and last residue. The D gene is left open where the match is weak. Not every row has a clone size; where given, it reads once, few, many or a size class.

v_gene	d_gene	j_gene	abundance	CDR3aa	CDR3nt
TRBV6-1	TRBD1	TRBJ2-4	few	CASTSGQGLFIQYF	TGTGCCAGCACCTCGGGACAGGGTCTCTTTATTCAGTACTTC
TRBV4-1	.	TRBJ2-3	.	CASSQDLTATQYF	TGCGCCAGCAGCCAAGACTTGACTGCAACGCAGTATTTT
TRBV12-3/TRBV12-4	TRBD2	TRBJ2-3	.	CASKRDGSTDTQYF	TGTGCCAGCAAGCGGGACGGTAGCACAGATACGCAGTATTTT
TRBV6-1	.	TRBJ2-2	once	CASTPGRMNTGELFF	TGTGCCAGCACGCCAGGGCGGATGAACACCGGGGAGCTGTTTTTT
TRBV19	.	TRBJ1-4	.	CASSIGRGRASLEKLFF	TGTGCCAGTAGTATAGGCCGGGGCCGGGCGAGTCTAGAAAAACTGTTTTTT
TRBV12-3/TRBV12-4	TRBD2	TRBJ2-1	.	CASSRIFRRGGHDEQFF	TGTGCCAGCAGCCGTATTTTTAGGCGGGGGGGCCACGATGAGCAGTTCTTC
TRBV5-1	TRBD1	TRBJ1-1	many	CASDPGQGAFTEAFF	TGCGCCAGCGATCCAGGACAGGGGGCGTTTACTGAAGCTTTCTTT
TRBV11-2	TRBD2	TRBJ2-3	many	CASSPLRGLARQYF	TGTGCCAGCAGCCCCTTAAGGGGACTAGCGCGGCAGTATTTT
TRBV6-1	.	TRBJ2-7	few	CASSDYPGREQYF	TGTGCCAGCAGCGATTACCCAGGGAGGGAGCAGTACTTC
TRBV11-2	TRBD2	TRBJ2-1	few	CASSLGSGLGYNEQFF	TGTGCCAGCAGCTTAGGGTCGGGACTAGGATACAATGAGCAGTTCTTC
TRBV24-1	.	TRBJ2-5	few	CATSDIGVETQYF	TGTGCCACCAGTGATATAGGGGTGGAGACCCAGTACTTC
TRBV12-3/TRBV12-4	.	TRBJ2-3	.	CASSLQVDTDTQYF	TGTGCCAGCAGTTTACAGGTCGATACAGATACGCAGTATTTT
TRBV12-3/TRBV12-4	TRBD2	TRBJ2-1	.	CASRFSSGGHNEQFF	TGTGCCAGCAGATTCTCTAGCGGGGGTCACAATGAGCAGTTCTTC
TRBV3-1	.	TRBJ2-1	few	CASSQGTYEQFF	TGTGCCAGCAGCCAAGGGACTTATGAGCAGTTCTTC
TRBV3-1	.	TRBJ2-5	many	CASSQVLETQYF	TGCGCCAGCAGCCAAGTTTTGGAGACCCAGTACTTC
TRBV28	.	TRBJ2-7	.	CASRAGSTYEQYF	TGTGCCAGCAGGGCCGGGAGTACCTACGAGCAGTACTTC
TRBV7-9	.	TRBJ2-1	few	CASSSDTLVNEQFF	TGTGCCAGCAGCTCCGACACCCTGGTCAATGAGCAGTTCTTC
TRBV2	.	TRBJ2-2	few	CASSLVVIVGLSTGELFF	TGTGCCAGCAGCCTAGTTGTTATTGTCGGTCTTTCCACCGGGGAGCTGTTTTTT
TRBV12-3/TRBV12-4	.	TRBJ2-5	few	CASSLRLPGETQYF	TGTGCCAGCAGCTTACGGCTCCCCGGAGAGACCCAGTACTTC
TRBV11-1	.	TRBJ2-1	few	CASTRASSYNEQFF	TGTGCCAGCACCCGAGCGAGCTCCTACAATGAGCAGTTCTTC
TRBV10-3	.	TRBJ1-2	few	CAISDDGAGLGYTF	TGTGCCATCAGTGATGATGGGGCCGGGCTGGGCTACACCTTC
TRBV5-1	TRBD2	TRBJ2-3	.	CASSDGTSGTTDTQYF	TGCGCCAGCAGCGACGGGACTAGCGGGACAACAGATACGCAGTATTTT
TRBV6-5	TRBD1	TRBJ2-3	few	CASSYSGQRDTQYF	TGTGCCAGCAGTTACTCGGGACAGCGAGATACGCAGTATTTT
TRBV5-1	TRBD1	TRBJ2-7	few	CASSLQGTGEQYF	TGCGCCAGCAGCTTACAAGGGACAGGTGAGCAGTACTTC
TRBV28	TRBD1	TRBJ1-2	few	CASRTTGEVGGYTF	TGTGCCAGCAGAACGACAGGGGAAGTAGGTGGCTACACCTTC
TRBV7-9	TRBD1	TRBJ1-4	.	CASSRTGVNEKLFF	TGTGCCAGCAGCCGGACAGGGGTGAATGAAAAACTGTTTTTT
TRBV5-1	.	TRBJ2-1	.	CASSRETGDEQFF	TGCGCCAGCAGCAGGGAGACTGGGGATGAGCAGTTCTTC
TRBV7-2	TRBD2	TRBJ2-1	.	CASSVSGGASYNEQFF	TGTGCCAGCAGCGTTAGCGGGGGGGCCTCCTACAATGAGCAGTTCTTC
TRBV2	TRBD1	TRBJ2-1	.	CASSERDRGRQFF	TGTGCCAGCAGTGAAAGGGACAGGGGGCGGCAGTTCTTC
TRBV2	.	TRBJ1-2	.	CASNQGLTLYGYTF	TGTGCCAGCAACCAGGGACTCACTTTATATGGCTACACCTTC
TRBV10-2	.	TRBJ2-2	.	CASSRDSKTGELFF	TGCGCCAGCAGCCGGGACTCGAAGACCGGGGAGCTGTTTTTT
TRBV20-1	TRBD2	TRBJ2-1	once	CSALREKGYNEQFF	TGCAGTGCTCTGCGGGAGAAGGGCTACAATGAGCAGTTCTTC
TRBV5-1	TRBD1	TRBJ2-3	few	CASSSNRGQGDTQYF	TGCGCCAGCAGCTCCAACAGGGGGCAAGGAGATACGCAGTATTTT
TRBV29-1	.	TRBJ2-5	.	CSVEGRLRETQYF	TGCAGCGTTGAGGGCAGACTAAGGGAGACCCAGTACTTC
TRBV5-6	TRBD1	TRBJ2-7	.	CASSPGQGYVRAYEQYF	TGTGCCAGCAGCCCGGGACAGGGATACGTTCGAGCCTACGAGCAGTACTTC